These 18 T cell receptor beta chains came from one sample sequenced in a study of OX40 agonist ivuxolimab in advanced cancers. Assay: immunoSEQ multiplex PCR; the TCRdb copy retains only in-frame clones and omits some. Among more than 65,000 clones listed, 80% to 90% were seen once. The sequences come from CD4+ or CD8+ T cells sorted from blood, collected in a trial of the OX40 agonist ivuxolimab. These receptors were collected from an adult with an advanced solid tumor such as melanoma, head and neck, liver or kidney cancer.

The chain has TRBV6-5 and TRBJ2-7, with 7 bases matching TRBD1. The CDR3 extends over 14 amino acids. The V gene end was trimmed by 2 bases and the J gene end by 4 bases; junction bases not matched to a gene: 5. In germline, CDR1 is MNHEY, CDR2 SVGAGI. This chain's CDR3 is CASSYRGPGYEQYF. The CDR3 DNA reads as TGTGCCAGCAGTTACAGGGGGCCTGGGTACGAGCAGTACTTC.

The V and J genes are TRBV4-3 and TRBJ2-3, with a possible D match to TRBD1 (6 bases). CDR3 length: 13 amino acids. Germline loops: CDR1 LGHNA, CDR2 YSLEER. V was trimmed by 0 bases and J by 5 bases, leaving 6 bases between them. The CDR3 spells CASSQEGGDTQYF. CDR3 coding DNA: TGCGCCAGCAGCCAAGAAGGGGGAGATACGCAGTATTTT.

V usage is TRBV28 and J usage is TRBJ1-5; D is ambiguous. From germline, CDR1 is MDHEN and CDR2 SYDVKM. V was pared by 3 bases and J by 2 bases, with 20 bases between. The CDR3 sequence is 18 residues long. The DNA for the CDR3 is TGTGCCAGCAGTTTTCTTCACTTGGGCGCTGTTGGCAATCAGCCCCAGCATTTT. Translated: CASSFLHLGAVGNQPQHF.

This chain joins TRBV9 and TRBJ1-6, with 10 bases fitting TRBD1. The CDR3 is 14 amino acids. Germline values: CDR1 SGDLS, CDR2 YYNGEE. The ends lost 4 bases at V and 7 bases at J; junction bases unmatched: 2. DNA for the CDR3: TGTGCCAGCAGCCGGGACAGGGGAAATTCACCCCTCCACTTT. Amino acid sequence: CASSRDRGNSPLHF. The variable domain in full, completed from reference TRBV9 and TRBJ1-6, reads DSGVTQTPKHLITATGQRVTLRCSPRSGDLSVYWYQQSLDQGLQFLIQYYNGEERAKGNILERFSAQQFPDLHSELNLSSLELGDSALYFCASSRDRGNSPLHFGNGTRLTVT.

The chain is built from TRBV9 and TRBJ2-3; TRBD2 aligns across 10 bases. The CDR3 loop spans 16 amino acids. V lost 4 bases and J lost 0; bases outside the gene matches: 5. Germline lookup yields CDR1 SGDLS and CDR2 YYNGEE. The CDR3 spells CASSLAGGPSTDTQYF. Here the CDR3 DNA reads TGTGCCAGCAGCTTAGCGGGGGGACCTAGCACAGATACGCAGTATTTT.

J is TRBJ1-2 and V is TRBV11-2; tentatively, D is TRBD1 (5 bases). Germline V gives CDR1 SGHAT, CDR2 FQNNGV. V was clipped by 5 bases and J by 7 bases, with 17 bases between them. The CDR3 is 14 amino acids. The CDR3 protein is CASSHLRAEAGYTF. The CDR3 DNA reads as TGTGCCAGCAGCCACCTCAGGGCTGAGGCTGGCTACACCTTC.

This clone was counted many times. CDR3 loop: CASATGSYTYEQYF. The CDR3 DNA reads TGTGCCAGCGCGACAGGATCTTACACCTACGAGCAGTACTTC. This rearrangement joins TRBV7-9 to TRBJ2-7; D may be TRBD1 (6 bases). The CDR3 contains 14 residues. Trimming shortened V by 8 bases and J by 2 bases, and 16 bases separated the two germline ends. CDR1 and CDR2 from the germline V gene are SEHNR and FQNEAQ (reference sequence).

This chain links TRBV7-6 with TRBJ2-3, with 13 bases fitting TRBD2. Germline CDR1 and CDR2: SGHVS and FNYEAQ. V lost 0 bases, J lost 4 bases, and 10 bases stayed unmatched. This CDR3 has 19 amino acids. CDR3 loop: CASSLAVPGLAGVPDTQYF. In nucleotides, the CDR3 is TGTGCCAGCAGCTTAGCGGTCCCCGGACTAGCGGGGGTCCCAGATACGCAGTATTTT.

The chain employs TRBV5-6 and TRBJ2-5; 11 nucleotides align to TRBD2. The J segment lost 4 bases and the V segment lost 5 bases, leaving 7 bases of the junction unmatched. Germline V gives CDR1 SGHDT, CDR2 YYEEEE. CDR3 length: 15 residues. CDR3 amino acids: CASRPGLAAGETQYF. The CDR3 DNA reads as TGTGCCAGCAGGCCGGGACTAGCGGCTGGAGAGACCCAGTACTTC. Full variable domain (remainder filled in from reference TRBV5-6 and TRBJ2-5): DAGVTQSPTHLIKTRGQQVTLRCSPKSGHDTVSWYQQALGQGPQFIFQYYEEEERQRGNFPDRFSGHQFPNYSSELNVNALLLGDSALYLCASRPGLAAGETQYFGPGTRLLVL.

This clone turned up a few times. This chain joins TRBV28 and TRBJ2-7; 9 positions agree with TRBD2. The trim removed 6 bases at V and 2 bases at J, leaving 8 bases unmatched. The CDR3 spans 15 residues. The V gene's germline CDR1 is MDHEN and CDR2 SYDVKM. CDR3 residues: CASSPLRGGTYEQYF. The CDR3 DNA follows: TGTGCCAGCAGCCCCCTGCGGGGGGGCACCTACGAGCAGTACTTC.

This rearrangement joins TRBV5-1 to TRBJ2-3; D might be TRBD1 (6 bases). V was trimmed by 3 bases and J by 2 bases, leaving 10 bases between them. This CDR3 comprises 14 residues. Germline values: CDR1 SGHRS, CDR2 YFSETQ. In DNA, the CDR3 is TGCGCCAGCAGCTCCGGACAGCTCACAGATACGCAGTATTTT. This sequence encodes CASSSGQLTDTQYF. Supplemented by reference TRBV5-1 and TRBJ2-3, the full variable domain reads KAGVTQTPRYLIKTRGQQVTLSCSPISGHRSVSWYQQTPGQGLQFLFEYFSETQRNKGNFPGRFSGRQFSNSRSEMNVSTLELGDSALYLCASSSGQLTDTQYFGPGTRLTVL.

The chain links TRBV15 to TRBJ2-1; D unresolved. This CDR3 region has 13 residues. CDR1 is LNHNV and CDR2 is YYDKDF in the germline V gene (reference sequence). The V end lost 5 bases, the J end lost 8 bases, and 13 bases lay between the germline ends. The CDR3 DNA reads as TGTGCCACCAGCGTAAAAATAGGGTATGAGCAGTTCTTC. Translation gives CATSVKIGYEQFF.

This rearrangement joins TRBV2 to TRBJ2-5, with unresolved D. The CDR3 has 14 residues. V was shortened by 4 bases and J by 2 bases, with 11 bases between the two germline ends. Germline values: CDR1 SNHLY, CDR2 FYNNEI. The CDR3 nucleotides are TGTGCCAGCAGTGCTGGCCAGAGGCAAGAGACCCAGTACTTC. Amino acids: CASSAGQRQETQYF.

The V gene is TRBV19, the J gene TRBJ2-5; D is perhaps TRBD2 (5 bases). Trimming removed 9 bases at V and 2 bases at J, with 16 bases between. The CDR3 sequence is 14 residues long. Germline CDR1 reads LNHDA; CDR2 reads SQIVND (reference sequence). CDR3 loop: CASRPGYGQETQYF. The CDR3 bases are TGTGCCAGCCGTCCGGGGTATGGGCAAGAGACCCAGTACTTC.

The chain links TRBV5-1 to TRBJ2-5; 13 nucleotides match TRBD2. This CDR3 has 16 amino acids. V dropped 4 bases and J dropped 2; count of bases not matched to a gene: 5. Germline V CDR1 and CDR2: SGHRS, YFSETQ. The CDR3 reads CASSPGLAGAQETQYF. As DNA, the CDR3 is TGCGCCAGCAGCCCCGGACTAGCGGGGGCGCAAGAGACCCAGTACTTC.

This clone was picked up one time. The chain carries TRBV11-2 and TRBJ2-3, with a weak D call TRBD2 (6 bases). Between the trimmed V and J ends, which lost 0 bases and 4 bases, there was a span of 8 bases. There are 14 residues in the CDR3. Germline CDR1 reads SGHAT; CDR2 reads FQNNGV. CDR3 bases: TGTGCCAGCAGCTTAGACGGGGGTCCAGATACGCAGTATTTT. Its protein product is CASSLDGGPDTQYF.

The rearrangement uses TRBV10-3 and TRBJ1-6; weak D call: TRBD1 (5 bases). The CDR3 length is 15 residues. From germline, CDR1 is ENHRY and CDR2 SYGVKD. V was clipped by 8 bases and J by 10 bases, with 21 bases between them. The CDR3 sequence is CAISLGGIGSSPLHF. CDR3 nucleotides: TGTGCCATCTCCCTGGGGGGAATTGGGAGCTCACCCCTCCACTTT.

The chain links TRBV4-2 to TRBJ1-2; D is unclear. The V gene lost 5 bases and the J gene lost 3 bases, with 19 bases spanning the gap. CDR3 length: 16 amino acids. Per germline, CDR1 LGHNA and CDR2 YNFKEQ. The CDR3 DNA reads TGTGCCAGCAGCTACCCGAATAATGCAAGGGACTATGGCTACACCTTC. Translated: CASSYPNNARDYGYTF.